The TCR beta chain under discussion was sequenced for a study of identical twins. This clonotype was counted at least ten times. TCRdb ran MiXCR on the 5' RACE reads and lists one entry per CDR3 protein. This sample has some 590,000 distinct CDR3 sequences, with approximately 9.6% found just once. The data also belong to a second study, concerning yellow fever vaccine responses in identical twins.

The sequence was obtained from a woman younger than 30 in good health. Sequenced input: PBMCs.

The CDR3 region has the DNA TGTGCCAGCACCCCGGGACCCAATGAGCAGTTCTTC. This codes for CASTPGPNEQFF. The gene calls are TRBV12-3 or TRBV12-4 and TRBJ2-1, with D perhaps TRBD1 or TRBD2 (5 bases each). The CDR3 sequence is 12 residues long. Trimming stripped 7 bases from V and 6 bases from J, with 10 bases between.